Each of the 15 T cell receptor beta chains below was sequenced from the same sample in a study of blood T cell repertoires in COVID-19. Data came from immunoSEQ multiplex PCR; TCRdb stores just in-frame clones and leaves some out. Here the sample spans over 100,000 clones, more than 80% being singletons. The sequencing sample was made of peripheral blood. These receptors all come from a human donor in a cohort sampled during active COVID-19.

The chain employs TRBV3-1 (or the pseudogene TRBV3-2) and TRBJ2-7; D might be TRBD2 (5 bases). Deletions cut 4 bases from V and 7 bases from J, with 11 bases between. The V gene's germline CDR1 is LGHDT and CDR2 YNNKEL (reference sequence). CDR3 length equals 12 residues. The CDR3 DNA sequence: TGTGCCAGCAGCCCTTCCGCGGGTGAGCAGTACTTC. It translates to CASSPSAGEQYF.

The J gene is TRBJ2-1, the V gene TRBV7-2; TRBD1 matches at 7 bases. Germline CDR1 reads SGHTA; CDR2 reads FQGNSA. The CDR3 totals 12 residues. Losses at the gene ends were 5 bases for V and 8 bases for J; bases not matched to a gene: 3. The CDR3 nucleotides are TGTGCCAGCAGCCGGGACAGCTATGAGCAGTTCTTC. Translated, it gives CASSRDSYEQFF.

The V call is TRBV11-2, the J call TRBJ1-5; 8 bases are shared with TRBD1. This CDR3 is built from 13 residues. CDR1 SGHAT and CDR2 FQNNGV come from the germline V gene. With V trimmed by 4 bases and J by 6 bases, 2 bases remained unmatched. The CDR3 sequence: CASSSGGFQPQHF. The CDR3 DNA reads TGTGCCAGCAGCTCAGGGGGCTTTCAGCCCCAGCATTTT.

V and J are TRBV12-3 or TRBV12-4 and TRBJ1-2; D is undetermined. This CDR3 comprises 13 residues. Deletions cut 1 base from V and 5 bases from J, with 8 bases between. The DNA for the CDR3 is TGTGCCAGCAGTTTAGTGGCCGGGTATGGCTACACCTTC. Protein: CASSLVAGYGYTF.

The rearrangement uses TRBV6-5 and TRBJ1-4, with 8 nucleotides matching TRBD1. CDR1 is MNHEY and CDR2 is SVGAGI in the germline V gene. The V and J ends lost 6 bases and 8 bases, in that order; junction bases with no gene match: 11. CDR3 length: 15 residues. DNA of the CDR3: TGTGCCAGCAGCCTCGGAGGGACAGGAAGAGAAAAACTGTTTTTT. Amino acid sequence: CASSLGGTGREKLFF.

This chain's CDR3 is CASSSPLAGGHDNEQFF. CDR3 nucleotide sequence: TGTGCCAGCAGTTCACCATTAGCGGGGGGGCACGACAATGAGCAGTTCTTC. The rearrangement joins TRBV27 to TRBJ2-1, with TRBD2 matching 11 bases. The CDR3 covers 17 residues. V lost 4 bases and J lost 5; bases outside the gene matches: 10. Germline CDR1 and CDR2: MNHEY and SMNVEV (reference sequence).

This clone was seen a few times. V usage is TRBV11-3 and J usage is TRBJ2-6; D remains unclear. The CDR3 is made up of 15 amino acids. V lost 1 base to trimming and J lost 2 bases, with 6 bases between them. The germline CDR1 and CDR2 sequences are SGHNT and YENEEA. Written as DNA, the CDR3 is TGTGCCAGCAGCTTAGGCTACGCTGGGGCCAACGTCCTGACTTTC. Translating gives CASSLGYAGANVLTF.

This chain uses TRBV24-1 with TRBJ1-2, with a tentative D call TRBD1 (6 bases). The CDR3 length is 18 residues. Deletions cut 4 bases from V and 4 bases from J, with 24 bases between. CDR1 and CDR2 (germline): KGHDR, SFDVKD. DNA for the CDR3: TGTGCCACCAGTGACCTGGGGCCCTCGTGGGGGCCGATCTATGGCTACACCTTC. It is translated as CATSDLGPSWGPIYGYTF.

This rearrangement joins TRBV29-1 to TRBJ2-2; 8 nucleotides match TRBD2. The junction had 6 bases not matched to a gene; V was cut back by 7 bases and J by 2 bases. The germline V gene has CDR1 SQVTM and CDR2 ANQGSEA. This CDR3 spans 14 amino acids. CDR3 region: CSGRTSPNTGELFF. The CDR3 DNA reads TGCAGCGGTCGGACTAGCCCTAACACCGGGGAGCTGTTTTTT.

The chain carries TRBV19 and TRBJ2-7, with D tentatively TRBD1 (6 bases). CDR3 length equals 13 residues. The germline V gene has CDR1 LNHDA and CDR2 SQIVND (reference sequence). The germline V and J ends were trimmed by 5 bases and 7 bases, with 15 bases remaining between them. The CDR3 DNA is TGTGCCAGTAGTCCGCGGACAGTGAGGGAGCAGTACTTC. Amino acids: CASSPRTVREQYF.

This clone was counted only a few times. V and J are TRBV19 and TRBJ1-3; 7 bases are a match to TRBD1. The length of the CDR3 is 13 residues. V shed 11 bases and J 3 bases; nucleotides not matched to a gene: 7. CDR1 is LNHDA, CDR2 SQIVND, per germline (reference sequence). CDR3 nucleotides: TGTGCCGTTAGACAGGGAATTGGAAACACCATATATTTT. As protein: CAVRQGIGNTIYF.

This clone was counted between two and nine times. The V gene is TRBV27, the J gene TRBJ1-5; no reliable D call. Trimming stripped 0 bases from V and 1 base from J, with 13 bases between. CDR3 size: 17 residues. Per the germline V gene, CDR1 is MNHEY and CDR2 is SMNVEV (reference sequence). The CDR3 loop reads CASSLSNGRLSNQPQHF. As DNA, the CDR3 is TGTGCCAGCAGTTTATCGAACGGCAGGCTGAGCAATCAGCCCCAGCATTTT.

This CDR3 is CASTRTGVGGYTF. CDR3 coding DNA: TGTGCCAGCACTCGAACAGGGGTTGGCGGCTACACCTTC. The chain uses TRBV7-2 and TRBJ1-2, with TRBD1 matching over 7 bases. V gave up 7 bases and J gave up 8 bases; unmatched junction bases: 10. CDR1 is SGHTA and CDR2 is FQGNSA in the germline V gene. The CDR3 sequence is 13 residues long. Full variable domain (outside the CDR3, taken from reference TRBV7-2 and TRBJ1-2): GAGVSQSPSNKVTEKGKDVELRCDPISGHTALYWYRQSLGQGLEFLIYFQGNSAPDKSGLPSDRFSAERTGGSVSTLTIQRTQQEDSAVYLCASTRTGVGGYTFGSGTRLTVV.

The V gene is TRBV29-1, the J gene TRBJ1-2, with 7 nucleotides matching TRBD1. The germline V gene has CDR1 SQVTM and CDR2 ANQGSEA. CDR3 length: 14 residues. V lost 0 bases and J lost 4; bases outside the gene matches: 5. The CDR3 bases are TGCAGCGTTGAAGATCGTCCAGGGGGCTATGGCTACACCTTC. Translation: CSVEDRPGGYGYTF.

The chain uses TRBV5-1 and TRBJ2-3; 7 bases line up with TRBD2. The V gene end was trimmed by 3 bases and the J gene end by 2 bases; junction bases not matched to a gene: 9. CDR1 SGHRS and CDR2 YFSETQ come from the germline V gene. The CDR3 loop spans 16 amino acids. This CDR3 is CASSSLGAGVTDTQYF. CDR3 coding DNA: TGCGCCAGCAGCTCACTCGGTGCGGGGGTCACAGATACGCAGTATTTT.